The T cell receptor beta chain under discussion was sequenced for a study of blood T cell repertoires in COVID-19. Whole-study context: COVID-19 samples from acute and convalescent phases originated in the United States, Italy and Spain. Sources were T cells, B-cell-depleted T cells, or PBMCs; the material itself was cDNA or gDNA.

Germline V gene sequence: CDR1 LGHNA, CDR2 YNFKEQ. Trimming took 5 bases from V and 1 from J, leaving 11 bases between them. This CDR3 is 14 amino acids long. In the study's own analysis: Reference gene primers were amplified, and this amplification served to estimate nucleated cell counts. The data were produced by immunoSEQ multiplex PCR, yet TCRdb's version contains in-frame clones alone and is incomplete. The V and J calls and clone size were taken over from that table, and D and trimming were inferred from the DNA. Seen here are around 180,000 clones, less than 85% observed once, and the top ten hold about 7%.

Material: peripheral blood. This receptor was obtained from a human donor in a cohort sampled during active COVID-19. The chain uses TRBV4-2 and TRBJ1-1; TRBD1 might be the D (6 bases). Written as DNA, the CDR3 is TGTGCCAGCAGCACGGGACAACCGAACACTGAAGCTTTCTTT. This translates into CASSTGQPNTEAFF.